The present entry profiles one T cell receptor (beta chain) with its context. V was shortened by 3 bases and J by 10 bases, with 13 bases between the two germline ends. This CDR3 spans 12 amino acids. Next came a second PCR, run for about 6 to 11 cycles, which used a sample-barcoded 5' primer along with a J-beta primer mix. TCRdb reprocessed the 5' RACE reads via MiXCR and lists one record per CDR3 protein. The data show fewer than 750,000 distinct CDR3 sequences, with 45% to 55% seen just once and 20% to 25% held by the top ten. This sample is drawn from a study of blood T cells in healthy people across ages.

The origin of this receptor is a man aged 80 or over in good health. Sequencing used blood. The V and J genes are TRBV12-3 or TRBV12-4 and TRBJ2-7; D might be TRBD1 (6 bases). CDR3 nucleotides: TGTGCCAGCAGTTTGTGGGGGCAAGTACAGTACTTC. This sequence encodes CASSLWGQVQYF.